The 13 T cell receptor beta chains reported below all come from one sample, sequenced in a study of patients and donors after allogeneic stem cell transplantation. TCRdb re-analysed the RT-PCR reads in MiXCR, keeping a single row per CDR3 protein. The sample consists of some 960,000 distinct CDR3 sequences, 15% to 20% of them appearing once. Material for sequencing was blood, either unsorted or a sorted T cell fraction (not recorded which). Source of these receptors: a human donor who was either an allogeneic HSCT recipient or a stem cell or donor lymphocyte infusion donor (not recorded which). It is not recorded whose cells these are; they may come from a transplant donor.

This clonotype was seen a single time. The rearrangement uses TRBV6-1 and TRBJ2-7, with 10 bases that match TRBD2. Per the germline V gene, CDR1 is MNHNS and CDR2 is SASEGT. The CDR3 spans 16 residues. Trimming cost V 5 bases and J 2 bases; bases outside gene matches: 9. This chain's CDR3 is CASSPSLAGDPYEQYF. DNA for the CDR3: TGTGCCAGCAGTCCCAGCCTAGCGGGAGATCCCTACGAGCAGTACTTC.

This clonotype came up a few times. V is TRBV7-6 and J is TRBJ1-1, with D unclear. V dropped 5 bases and J dropped 8 bases, with 15 bases sitting between them. This CDR3 has 13 residues. Per the germline V gene, CDR1 is SGHVS and CDR2 is FNYEAQ. The CDR3 region is CASSRTRAGEAFF. CDR3 coding DNA: TGTGCCAGCAGCCGTACCCGGGCCGGGGAAGCTTTCTTT.

The chain uses TRBV4-2 and TRBJ1-5, with D tentatively TRBD1 (5 bases). V was pared by 0 bases and J by 6 bases, with 12 bases between. CDR3 length: 15 amino acids. From germline, CDR1 is LGHNA and CDR2 YNFKEQ. This chain's CDR3 is CASSQDGQGGQPQHF. The CDR3 bases are TGTGCCAGCAGCCAAGATGGGCAGGGCGGTCAGCCCCAGCATTTT.

The chain has TRBV6-5 and TRBJ2-1; 8 bases line up with TRBD2. Germline CDR1 is MNHEY and CDR2 is SVGAGI. The CDR3 contains 15 residues. Germline trimming cut 2 bases from V and 5 bases from J; bases unmatched to any gene: 5. CDR3 sequence: CASSYGTSGNNEQFF. The CDR3 DNA follows: TGTGCCAGCAGTTACGGGACTAGTGGGAACAATGAGCAGTTCTTC.

The CDR3, as DNA: TGTGCCACGGGAGCGGTTAATGAGCAGTTCTTC. It codes for CATGAVNEQFF. The chain is built from TRBV10-3 and TRBJ2-1, with D possibly being TRBD2 (6 bases). This CDR3 has 11 residues. The germline gives CDR1 ENHRY, CDR2 SYGVKD. V lost 10 bases and J lost 7, with 11 bases in between.

The gene calls are TRBV5-1 and TRBJ1-1; TRBD1 matches at 11 bases. The CDR3 has 16 residues. Germline values: CDR1 SGHRS, CDR2 YFSETQ. With 2 bases clipped from V and 1 base from J, the junction kept 4 bases outside the gene matches. CDR3 DNA: TGCGCCAGCAGCTTCGGACAGGGGGCTAGGAACACTGAAGCTTTCTTT. Amino acids: CASSFGQGARNTEAFF.

The chain employs TRBV7-6 and TRBJ2-1; possibly TRBD2 for D (5 bases). Trimming took off 5 bases at V and 10 bases at J, with 12 bases between the two ends. This CDR3 spans 12 amino acids. CDR1 and CDR2 from the germline V gene are SGHVS and FNYEAQ. The CDR3 spells CASSPGGLEQFF. The DNA of the CDR3 is TGTGCCAGCAGCCCCGGAGGTCTCGAGCAGTTCTTC.

This clonotype was counted only a few times. The J gene is TRBJ2-4, the V gene TRBV4-3; 8 positions match TRBD2. J lost 6 bases, V lost 0 bases, and 10 bases had no gene match. Germline lookup yields CDR1 LGHNA and CDR2 YSLEER. The CDR3 covers 17 residues. In DNA, the CDR3 is TGCGCCAGCAGCCAAGAGGGCGGGGGGCCTTCTCGAAACATTCAGTACTTC. It yields the protein CASSQEGGGPSRNIQYF.

This sequence joins TRBV5-1 and TRBJ2-3; 8 nucleotides align to TRBD2. Germline V gives CDR1 SGHRS, CDR2 YFSETQ. The CDR3 has 16 amino acids. V shed 0 bases and J 4 bases; nucleotides not matched to a gene: 7. The CDR3 is CASSLGRPGGADTQYF. The CDR3 region has the DNA TGCGCCAGCAGCTTGGGGCGTCCGGGAGGGGCAGATACGCAGTATTTT.

This clonotype came up a few times. The chain recombines TRBV20-1 with TRBJ2-1, with 15 bases identical to TRBD2. Trimming removed 6 bases from V and 1 base from J; junction bases left unmatched: 4. The germline V gene has CDR1 DFQATT and CDR2 SNEGSKA (reference sequence). CDR3 size: 16 residues. CDR3 sequence reads: CSAEGLAGGSYNEQFF. DNA for the CDR3: TGCAGTGCGGAAGGACTAGCGGGGGGGTCCTACAATGAGCAGTTCTTC.

The V call is TRBV18, the J call TRBJ2-1; D ambiguous. From germline, CDR1 is KGHSH and CDR2 LQKENI. V lost 3 bases and J lost 6, with 18 bases in between. The CDR3 has 16 amino acids. The CDR3, as DNA: TGTGCCAGCTCACCTTCCCTTCCGGCTAATGGCAATGAGCAGTTCTTC. Residues: CASSPSLPANGNEQFF.

This clonotype was observed a handful of times. The V call is TRBV9, the J call TRBJ2-7; no clear D. The length of the CDR3 is 12 residues. CDR1 and CDR2 (germline): SGDLS, YYNGEE. V was clipped by 4 bases and J by 7 bases, with 12 bases between them. CDR3: CASSSEVGEQYF. CDR3 coding DNA: TGTGCCAGCAGCTCAGAAGTAGGGGAGCAGTACTTC.

V gene TRBV20-1 combines with J gene TRBJ1-2, with D uncertain. Germline lookup yields CDR1 DFQATT and CDR2 SNEGSKA (reference sequence). Between the trimmed V and J ends, which lost 6 bases and 4 bases, there was a span of 15 bases. The CDR3 is made up of 13 amino acids. The CDR3, as DNA: TGCAGTGCCTACCGACCTGGAAGCTATGGCTACACCTTC. Translated, it gives CSAYRPGSYGYTF.